The clone carrying this TCR beta chain turned up a few times. TCRdb reprocessed the RT-PCR reads with MiXCR, giving one entry per CDR3 protein. The data show about 570,000 distinct CDR3 sequences, over 9% seen once. The sample originates from a study of response to subunit inactivated influenza vaccine. The CDR3 is 14 residues long. CDR1 is SQVTM, CDR2 ANQGSEA, per germline. With 6 bases removed from V and 3 bases from J, the gap between germline ends came to 17 bases. These data are also associated with another study on T cells expressing NK-cell markers. As that study records: 5'RACE template switching with UMIs produced the TCR beta cDNA. In the group of eight sequenced donors, seven were HCMV-seropositive and one was seronegative. Of the CD8+ T cell pool in over 5 donors, about 1.0-7.5% was accounted for by dominant NKG2C+ clonotypes. Expanded NKG2C+ T cell clones had unclear HCMV specificity.

The source is a man over 45 who received an inactivated influenza vaccine. The rearrangement uses TRBV29-1 and TRBJ1-1; D unclear. Sequences were derived from PBMCs from blood, sampled on the day of vaccination. Written as DNA, the CDR3 is TGCAGCGTGGACCGGCTTTACTCGGACACTGAAGCTTTCTTT. Protein: CSVDRLYSDTEAFF. Drawing the rest from reference TRBV29-1 and TRBJ1-1, the complete variable domain is SAVISQKPSRDICQRGTSLTIQCQVDSQVTMMFWYRQQPGQSLTLIATANQGSEATYESGFVIDKFPISRPNLTFSTLTVSNMSPEDSSIYLCSVDRLYSDTEAFFGQGTRLTVV.